What follows describes a single T cell receptor beta chain. Antigen: not known. Profiling relied on immunoSEQ multiplex PCR, and the TCRdb table lists in-frame clones only, not all of them. The repertoire holds more than 10,000 clones, with less than 90% as singletons. CDR1 and CDR2 (germline): MDHEN, SYDVKM. CDR3 length: 15 residues. Trimming took 3 bases from V and 4 from J; bases not matched to a gene: 9. Patients with a history of autoimmune disease or on systemic immunosuppression were excluded. The record originates from a study of OX40 agonist ivuxolimab in advanced cancers. Points from the study as a whole: Still undetermined is the antigen specificity of the expanded peripheral T cells. More expanded clones were seen, on average, in CD8+ T cells than in CD4+.

This chain links TRBV28 with TRBJ2-7, with 7 positions matching TRBD1. The TCR was taken from an adult with an advanced solid tumor such as melanoma, head and neck, liver or kidney cancer. The sample here was CD4+ or CD8+ T cells sorted from blood, taken in a trial of the OX40 agonist ivuxolimab. The CDR3 bases are TGTGCCAGCAGTTTTCTACAGGGGTCCTTGTACGAGCAGTACTTC. It is translated as CASSFLQGSLYEQYF.